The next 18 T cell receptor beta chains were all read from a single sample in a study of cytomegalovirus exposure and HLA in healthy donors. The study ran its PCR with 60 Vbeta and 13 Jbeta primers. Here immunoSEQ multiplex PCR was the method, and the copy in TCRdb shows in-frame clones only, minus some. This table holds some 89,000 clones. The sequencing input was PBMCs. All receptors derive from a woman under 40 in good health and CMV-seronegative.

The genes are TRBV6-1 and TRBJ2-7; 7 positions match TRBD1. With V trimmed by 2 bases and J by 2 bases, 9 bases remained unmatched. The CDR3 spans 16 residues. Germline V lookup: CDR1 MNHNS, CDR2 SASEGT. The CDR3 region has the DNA TGTGCCAGCAGTGAAAGGATAACAGGGGTCCCCTACGAGCAGTACTTC. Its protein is CASSERITGVPYEQYF.

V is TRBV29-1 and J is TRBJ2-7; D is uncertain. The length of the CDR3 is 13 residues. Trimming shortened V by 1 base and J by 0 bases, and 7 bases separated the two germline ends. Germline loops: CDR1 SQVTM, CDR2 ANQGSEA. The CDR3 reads CSVEVTSSYEQYF. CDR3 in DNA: TGCAGCGTTGAAGTAACGAGCTCCTACGAGCAGTACTTC.

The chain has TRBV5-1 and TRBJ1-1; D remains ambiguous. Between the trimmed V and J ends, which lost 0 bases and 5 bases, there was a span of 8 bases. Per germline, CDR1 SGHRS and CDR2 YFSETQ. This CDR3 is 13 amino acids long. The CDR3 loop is CASSLAPSTEAFF. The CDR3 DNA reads TGCGCCAGCAGCTTGGCCCCATCAACTGAAGCTTTCTTT. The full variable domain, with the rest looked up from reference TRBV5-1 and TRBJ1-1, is KAGVTQTPRYLIKTRGQQVTLSCSPISGHRSVSWYQQTPGQGLQFLFEYFSETQRNKGNFPGRFSGRQFSNSRSEMNVSTLELGDSALYLCASSLAPSTEAFFGQGTRLTVV.

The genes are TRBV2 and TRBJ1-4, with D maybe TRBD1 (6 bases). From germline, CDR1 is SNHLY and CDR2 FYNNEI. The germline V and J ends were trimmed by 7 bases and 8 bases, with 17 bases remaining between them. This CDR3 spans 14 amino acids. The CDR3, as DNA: TGTGCCAGCAAGGGGGATAGGCATGAGGAAAAACTGTTTTTT. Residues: CASKGDRHEEKLFF.

The chain's CDR3 is CASSLGAGVYNEQFF. The CDR3 region has the DNA TGCGCCAGCAGCTTGGGGGCAGGGGTGTACAATGAGCAGTTCTTC. The chain has TRBV5-1 and TRBJ2-1; maybe TRBD1 (6 bases). The germline gives CDR1 SGHRS, CDR2 YFSETQ. The CDR3 length is 15 residues. The V end lost 0 bases, the J end lost 4 bases, and 11 bases lay between the germline ends.

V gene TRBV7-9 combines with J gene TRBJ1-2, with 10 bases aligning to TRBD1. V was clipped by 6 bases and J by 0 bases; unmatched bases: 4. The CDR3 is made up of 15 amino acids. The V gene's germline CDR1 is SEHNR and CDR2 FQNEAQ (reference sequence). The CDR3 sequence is CASRGQGLTNYGYTF. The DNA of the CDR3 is TGTGCCAGCAGGGGACAGGGGCTAACTAACTATGGCTACACCTTC.

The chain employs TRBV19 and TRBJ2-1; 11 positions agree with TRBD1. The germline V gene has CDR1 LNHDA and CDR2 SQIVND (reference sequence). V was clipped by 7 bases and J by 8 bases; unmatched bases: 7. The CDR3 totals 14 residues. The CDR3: CASTWTGGSDEQFF. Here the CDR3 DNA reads TGTGCCAGTACCTGGACAGGGGGCTCAGATGAGCAGTTCTTC.

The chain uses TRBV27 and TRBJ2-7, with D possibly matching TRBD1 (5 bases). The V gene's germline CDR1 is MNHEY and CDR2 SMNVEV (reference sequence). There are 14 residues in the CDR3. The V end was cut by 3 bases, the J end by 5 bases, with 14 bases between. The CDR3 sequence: CASSFRQGRHEQYF. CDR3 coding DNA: TGTGCCAGCAGTTTTCGGCAGGGAAGGCACGAGCAGTACTTC.

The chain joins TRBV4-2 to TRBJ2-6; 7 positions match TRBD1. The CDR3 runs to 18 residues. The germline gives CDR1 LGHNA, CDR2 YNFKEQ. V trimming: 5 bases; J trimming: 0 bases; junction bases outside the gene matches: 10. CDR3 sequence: CASSKPGQVLSGANVLTF. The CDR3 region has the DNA TGTGCCAGCAGCAAGCCAGGACAGGTACTCTCTGGGGCCAACGTCCTGACTTTC.

CDR3 DNA: TGTGCCAGCAGTTTATGGGACAGACGTCTGTTTTTT. It translates to CASSLWDRRLFF. The V call is TRBV28, the J call TRBJ1-4, with D perhaps TRBD1 (6 bases). V was cut by 0 bases and J by 14 bases, with 10 bases left in between. The length of the CDR3 is 12 residues. Germline CDR1 and CDR2: MDHEN and SYDVKM.

The chain's CDR3 is CASSYGEQGIGYGYTF. In DNA, the CDR3 is TGTGCCAGCAGTTACGGGGAGCAGGGGATTGGATATGGCTACACCTTC. The chain uses TRBV6-5 and TRBJ1-2, with D maybe TRBD1 (6 bases). This CDR3 is 16 amino acids long. The germline V gene has CDR1 MNHEY and CDR2 SVGAGI. V lost 2 bases to trimming and J lost 5 bases, with 18 bases between them.

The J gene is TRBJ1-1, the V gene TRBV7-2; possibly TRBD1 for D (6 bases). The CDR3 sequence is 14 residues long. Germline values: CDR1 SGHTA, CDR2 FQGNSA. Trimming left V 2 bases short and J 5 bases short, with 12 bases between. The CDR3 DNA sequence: TGTGCCAGCAGCTTAAACAGGGCGGCGACTGAAGCTTTCTTT. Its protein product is CASSLNRAATEAFF.

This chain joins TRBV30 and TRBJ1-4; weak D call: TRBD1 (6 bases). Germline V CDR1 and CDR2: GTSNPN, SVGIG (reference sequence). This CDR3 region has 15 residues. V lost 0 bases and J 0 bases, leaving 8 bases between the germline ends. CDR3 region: CAWSVPGATNEKLFF. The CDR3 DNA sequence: TGTGCCTGGAGTGTACCAGGGGCAACTAATGAAAAACTGTTTTTT. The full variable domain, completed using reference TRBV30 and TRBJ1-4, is SQTIHQWPATLVQPVGSPLSLECTVEGTSNPNLYWYRQAAGRGLQLLFYSVGIGQISSEVPQNLSASRPQDRQFILSSKKLLLSDSGFYLCAWSVPGATNEKLFFGSGTQLSVL.

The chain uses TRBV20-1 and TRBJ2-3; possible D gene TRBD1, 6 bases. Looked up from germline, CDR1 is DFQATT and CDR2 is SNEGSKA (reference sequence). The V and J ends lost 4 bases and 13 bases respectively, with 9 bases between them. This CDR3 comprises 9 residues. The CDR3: CSAIPGEYF. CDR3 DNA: TGCAGTGCTATTCCAGGGGAGTATTTT.

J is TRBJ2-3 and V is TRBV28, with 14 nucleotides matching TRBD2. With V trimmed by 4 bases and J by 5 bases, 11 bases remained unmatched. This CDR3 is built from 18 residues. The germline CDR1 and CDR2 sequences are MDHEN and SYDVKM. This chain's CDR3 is CASSSTGFGTSGGDTQYF. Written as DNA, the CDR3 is TGTGCCAGCAGTTCAACAGGGTTCGGGACTAGCGGGGGAGATACGCAGTATTTT.

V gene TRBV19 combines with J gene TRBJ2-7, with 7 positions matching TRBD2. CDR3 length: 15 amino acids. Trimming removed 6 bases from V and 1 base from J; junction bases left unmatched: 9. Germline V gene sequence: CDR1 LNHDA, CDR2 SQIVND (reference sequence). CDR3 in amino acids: CASSTTSAPSYEQYF. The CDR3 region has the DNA TGTGCCAGTAGCACAACTAGCGCCCCTTCCTACGAGCAGTACTTC.

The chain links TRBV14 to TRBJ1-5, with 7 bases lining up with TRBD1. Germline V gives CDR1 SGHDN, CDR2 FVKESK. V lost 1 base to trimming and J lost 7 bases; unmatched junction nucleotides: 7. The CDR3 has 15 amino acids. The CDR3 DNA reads TGTGCCAGCAGCCAAGGAGGGGGCGCCGAGCAGCCCCAGCATTTT. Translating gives CASSQGGGAEQPQHF.

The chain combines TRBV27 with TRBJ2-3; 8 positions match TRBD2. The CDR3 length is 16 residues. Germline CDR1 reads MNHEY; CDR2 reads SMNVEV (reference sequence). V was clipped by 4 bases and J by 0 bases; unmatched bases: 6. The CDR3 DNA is TGTGCCAGCAGTTACGTAGCGGGGAGTAGCACAGATACGCAGTATTTT. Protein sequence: CASSYVAGSSTDTQYF.